Listed below are T cell receptor beta chains from one sample, sequenced in a study of regulatory T cells in long-lasting Graves disease. TCRdb ran MiXCR on the multiplex PCR reads and lists one entry per CDR3 protein. There are some 470,000 distinct CDR3 sequences in the sample; roughly 21% occur only once, and more than 6% lies in the top ten. Specimen: peripheral blood mononuclear cells (PBMCs), collected when the disease was refractory, from a patient treated with antithyroid drugs. These receptors originate from a female donor with Graves disease. Both conserved end residues are part of each CDR3. The order of the fields is D gene, clone size, J gene, V gene, CDR3 protein, CDR3 DNA. A D gene is named only where the DNA matches it firmly. The size entry is marked missing in some rows and otherwise reads once, few, many or a size class.

d_gene: .; abundance: many; j_gene: TRBJ2-7; v_gene: TRBV28; CDR3aa: CASREGIYSYEQYF; CDR3nt: TGTGCCAGCAGAGAGGGGATTTATTCCTACGAGCAGTACTTC
d_gene: .; abundance: few; j_gene: TRBJ1-2; v_gene: TRBV4-2; CDR3aa: CASSPLSDGITNYGYTF; CDR3nt: TGTGCCAGCAGCCCCCTCTCGGACGGAATCACTAACTATGGCTACACCTTC
d_gene: TRBD2; abundance: many; j_gene: TRBJ2-7; v_gene: TRBV2; CDR3aa: CASSTLEGLAVSYEQYF; CDR3nt: TGTGCCAGCAGTACCTTGGAGGGACTAGCGGTCTCCTACGAGCAGTACTTC
d_gene: .; abundance: .; j_gene: TRBJ1-4; v_gene: TRBV7-6; CDR3aa: CASSLSTVDRKLFF; CDR3nt: TGTGCCAGCAGCTTATCAACGGTGGATCGAAAACTGTTTTTT
d_gene: .; abundance: .; j_gene: TRBJ1-5; v_gene: TRBV20-1; CDR3aa: CSATSPQGDQPQHF; CDR3nt: TGCAGTGCTACGAGCCCCCAGGGAGATCAGCCCCAGCATTTT
d_gene: .; abundance: .; j_gene: TRBJ2-7; v_gene: TRBV24-1; CDR3aa: CATSETGTVPYEQYF; CDR3nt: TGTGCCACCAGTGAGACCGGGACGGTACCTTACGAGCAGTACTTC
d_gene: TRBD2; abundance: .; j_gene: TRBJ2-5; v_gene: TRBV7-3; CDR3aa: CASSRGGGEETQYF; CDR3nt: TGTGCCAGCAGCCGTGGGGGGGGTGAAGAGACCCAGTACTTC
d_gene: .; abundance: many; j_gene: TRBJ2-5; v_gene: TRBV3-1; CDR3aa: CASSQERAAENQETQYF; CDR3nt: TGTGCCAGCAGCCAAGAAAGGGCGGCCGAAAACCAAGAGACCCAGTACTTC
d_gene: .; abundance: few; j_gene: TRBJ1-1; v_gene: TRBV6-2/TRBV6-3; CDR3aa: CASSYIGFAGTEAFF; CDR3nt: TGTGCCAGCAGTTACATTGGGTTTGCCGGCACTGAAGCTTTCTTT
d_gene: TRBD2; abundance: many; j_gene: TRBJ2-2; v_gene: TRBV10-3; CDR3aa: CAIHPGDKGLAATGELFF; CDR3nt: TGTGCCATCCATCCGGGTGACAAAGGACTAGCGGCCACCGGGGAGCTGTTTTTT
d_gene: .; abundance: .; j_gene: TRBJ2-2; v_gene: TRBV9; CDR3aa: CASSSDGLNTGELFF; CDR3nt: TGTGCCAGCAGCTCCGACGGACTGAACACCGGGGAGCTGTTTTTT
d_gene: .; abundance: .; j_gene: TRBJ2-5; v_gene: TRBV27; CDR3aa: CASSLLASQETQYF; CDR3nt: TGTGCCAGCAGTTTATTGGCCAGTCAAGAGACCCAGTACTTC
d_gene: .; abundance: .; j_gene: TRBJ2-7; v_gene: TRBV6-1; CDR3aa: CASSRPPGRTYEQYF; CDR3nt: TGTGCCAGCAGCAGGCCTCCGGGTCGCACCTACGAGCAGTACTTC
d_gene: .; abundance: .; j_gene: TRBJ1-1; v_gene: TRBV29-1; CDR3aa: CSVDETGDTEAFF; CDR3nt: TGCAGCGTTGACGAGACAGGAGACACTGAAGCTTTCTTT
d_gene: .; abundance: few; j_gene: TRBJ1-6; v_gene: TRBV6-5; CDR3aa: CASSSEGYSPLHF; CDR3nt: TGTGCCAGCAGTTCGGAGGGTTATTCACCCCTCCACTTT
d_gene: TRBD1; abundance: many; j_gene: TRBJ2-5; v_gene: TRBV13; CDR3aa: CASSLGDRGQETQYF; CDR3nt: TGTGCCAGCAGCTTAGGTGACAGGGGTCAAGAGACCCAGTACTTC
d_gene: .; abundance: many; j_gene: TRBJ1-1; v_gene: TRBV12-3/TRBV12-4; CDR3aa: CASSLGRDSEAFF; CDR3nt: TGTGCCAGCAGTTTAGGGAGGGACTCTGAAGCTTTCTTT
d_gene: .; abundance: .; j_gene: TRBJ2-5; v_gene: TRBV7-9; CDR3aa: CASSLIESETQYF; CDR3nt: TGTGCCAGCAGCTTAATAGAGTCAGAGACCCAGTACTTC
d_gene: TRBD2; abundance: .; j_gene: TRBJ2-5; v_gene: TRBV6-1; CDR3aa: CATRPAGAAETQYF; CDR3nt: TGTGCCACCAGACCAGCGGGAGCGGCAGAGACCCAGTACTTC
d_gene: TRBD2; abundance: .; j_gene: TRBJ2-7; v_gene: TRBV29-1; CDR3aa: CSVGDPSLAGGPNEQYF; CDR3nt: TGCAGCGTTGGAGACCCCTCACTAGCGGGAGGGCCCAACGAGCAGTACTTC
d_gene: TRBD1; abundance: many; j_gene: TRBJ1-2; v_gene: TRBV12-5; CDR3aa: CASGPDRGQKGYTF; CDR3nt: TGTGCTAGTGGTCCGGACAGGGGACAAAAGGGCTACACCTTC
d_gene: .; abundance: many; j_gene: TRBJ1-6; v_gene: TRBV6-1; CDR3aa: CASSEVQSYNSPLHF; CDR3nt: TGTGCCAGCAGTGAAGTACAGTCTTATAATTCACCCCTCCACTTT